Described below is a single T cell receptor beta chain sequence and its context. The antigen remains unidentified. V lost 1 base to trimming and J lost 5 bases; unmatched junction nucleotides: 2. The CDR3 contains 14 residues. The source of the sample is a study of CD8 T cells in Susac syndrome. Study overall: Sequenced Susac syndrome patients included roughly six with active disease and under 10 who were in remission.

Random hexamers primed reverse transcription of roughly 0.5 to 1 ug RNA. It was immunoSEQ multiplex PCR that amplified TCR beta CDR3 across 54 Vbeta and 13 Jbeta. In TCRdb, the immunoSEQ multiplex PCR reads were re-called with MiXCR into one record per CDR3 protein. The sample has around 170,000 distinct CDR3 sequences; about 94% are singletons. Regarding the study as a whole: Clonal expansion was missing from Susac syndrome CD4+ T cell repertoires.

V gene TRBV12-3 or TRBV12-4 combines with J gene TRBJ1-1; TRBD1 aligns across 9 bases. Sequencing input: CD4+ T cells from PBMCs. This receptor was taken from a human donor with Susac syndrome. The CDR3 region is CASSLGQGVTEAFF. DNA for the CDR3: TGTGCCAGCAGTTTAGGACAGGGGGTAACTGAAGCTTTCTTT.